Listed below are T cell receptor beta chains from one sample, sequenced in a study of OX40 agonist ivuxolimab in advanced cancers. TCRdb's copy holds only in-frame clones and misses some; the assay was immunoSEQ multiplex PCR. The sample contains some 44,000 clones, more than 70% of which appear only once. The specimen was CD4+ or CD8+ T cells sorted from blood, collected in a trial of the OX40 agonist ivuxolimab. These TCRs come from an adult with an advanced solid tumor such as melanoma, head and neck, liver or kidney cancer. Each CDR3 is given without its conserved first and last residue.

ASSPFRQGANYERY	TRBJ2-7	TRBV18
ASSERGQETQY	TRBJ2-5	TRBV2
ASSQTSYQPQH	TRBJ1-5	TRBV4-1
ASSPGTGNEQF	TRBJ2-1	TRBV18
ASSLLSVRLSYNEQF	TRBJ2-1	TRBV28
ASSPAYEQY	TRBJ2-7	TRBV7-2
ASSLSGGGYSAEQY	TRBJ2-7	TRBV5-1
ASSIRGQRYGYT	TRBJ1-2	TRBV5-5
ASSPSEAGMNYEQY	TRBJ2-7	TRBV4-1
ASSPGQETQY	TRBJ2-5	TRBV6-1
ASSEEGPYNEQF	TRBJ2-1	TRBV2
ASSLALLAGGSDEQF	TRBJ2-1	TRBV5-1
AWSLTGVSYEQY	TRBJ2-7	TRBV30
ATSTGSGDRVVY	TRBJ2-3	TRBV15
ASSLSIRERYEQY	TRBJ2-7	TRBV27
ASSDRPFDGYT	TRBJ1-2	TRBV6-5
ASSFTGTAFGNTIY	TRBJ1-3	TRBV11-3
ASKRGRTGELF	TRBJ2-2	TRBV7-2
ASSAQLGEQY	TRBJ2-7	TRBV9
ASSKARAPLRQETQY	TRBJ2-5	TRBV21-1
ASSLKGPLTALSGANVLT	TRBJ2-6	TRBV7-3
ASRQGIYEQY	TRBJ2-7	TRBV9
ASSPPRRELF	TRBJ2-2	TRBV18
AWSRGAGPQH	TRBJ1-5	TRBV30
ASSFTGASLEQY	TRBJ2-7	TRBV5-1
ASSLQTGLNTEAF	TRBJ1-1	TRBV5-1
ASSAPRGRTINTEAF	TRBJ1-1	TRBV9
ASSSEGASEAF	TRBJ1-1	TRBV11-1
ASSPKAGVTDTQY	TRBJ2-3	TRBV5-4
ASREAGTQY	TRBJ2-5	TRBV2
ASSFGTSGIGEQF	TRBJ2-1	TRBV10-2
ASSSQGANTEAF	TRBJ1-1	TRBV2
SVGGQGNQPQH	TRBJ1-5	TRBV29-1
ASSSTRGLADTQY	TRBJ2-3	TRBV5-6
ASSESGYTGELF	TRBJ2-2	TRBV2
ASSLSGGAGYT	TRBJ1-2	TRBV7-3
ASSPRTGRENTIY	TRBJ1-3	TRBV9
ASSSLTRVEEQF	TRBJ2-1	TRBV6-4
SVREGYEQY	TRBJ2-7	TRBV29-1
ASSSSGSFPHNEQF	TRBJ2-1	TRBV7-9
ASSLGTSGREGEQY	TRBJ2-7	TRBV7-9
ASSSGQGWGEQY	TRBJ2-7	TRBV19
ASSPLAGVGNEQF	TRBJ2-1	TRBV6-6
ASSLRGDTQY	TRBJ2-3	TRBV27
ASSGQQDQPQH	TRBJ1-5	TRBV6-1
ASSENSCGGSTDTQY	TRBJ2-3	TRBV10-1